Given below is one TCR beta chain in context. Its antigen is unknown. Base qualities are not provided; no much larger clone lies one nucleotide away. Sequenced using an Illumina HiSeq 2500. TCR beta libraries were prepared by quantitative 5'-RACE with molecular barcodes. In the source study's methods: Disease-linked TCR variants were identified with a new computational method built on a probabilistic model of VDJ rearrangement. TCRdb's own reprocessing of the public reads used fastp at Q25 and MiXCR and kept productive beta chains. Under each unique CDR3 protein, matching rows form one entry showing the most common genes and DNA. TCRdb, not the original authors, processed these V and J calls. This sample lists under 200,000 distinct CDR3 sequences; over 10% were detected once. 9.5% to 11% of the sample belongs to the ten largest clones. This entry belongs to a study of CD8 T cells in ankylosing spondylitis (dated by TCRdb to the late 2010s). About the investigation overall: The study profiled T cell receptor beta repertoires in healthy donors and ankylosing spondylitis patients to find disease-linked TCR variants. Peripheral blood samples were taken, and synovial fluid was additionally collected from ankylosing spondylitis patients. The full study cohort comprised around 25 ankylosing spondylitis patients and roughly 100 healthy donors.

What the study reported, not specific to this receptor: The disease-linked clones were reported as significantly enriched in matched synovial fluid samples from ankylosing spondylitis patients. A TCR beta motif made up of several highly homologous amino acid variants appeared to be characteristic of blood from ankylosing spondylitis patients. Some TCR beta motif variants had previously been reported in synovial fluid and blood of reactive arthritis patients, which suggested common disease-initiation mechanisms. In peripheral blood, the disease-linked clones were found at relatively low frequencies and had a CD8+ phenotype.

Via the germline V gene, CDR1 is SQVTM and CDR2 ANQGSEA. From cysteine to phenylalanine, the CDR3 is 13 amino acids long. Of the read, only the CDR3 DNA is kept; its 39 bases are in frame from base 1. Sequenced: blood, either unsorted or a sorted T cell fraction (not recorded which). This TCR was recovered from a female donor with ankylosing spondylitis or in good health (not recorded which). Rearrangement joined TRBV29-1 to TRBJ2-3; the best D guess is TRBD1, with 5 bases matching. The encoded CDR3 is CLIATGVADTQYF. The bases are TGCCTCATCGCAACAGGCGTCGCAGATACGCAGTATTTT.